The rows below give T cell receptor beta chains drawn from one sample of a study of post-analysis software for immune sequencing data. TCRdb processed the PCR reads anew with MiXCR; each CDR3 protein has one entry. The sample shows some 690,000 distinct CDR3 sequences, 59% of them seen only once. Input material: blood. The receptors were gathered from a girl aged 2 to 9 with multiple sclerosis. The conserved cysteine and the conserved F or W are not part of the CDR3 here.

TRBV6-2/TRBV6-3	TRBJ1-1	ASSYAEEGKTEAF
TRBV4-2	TRBJ2-5	ASSPTPTGGTQETQY
TRBV7-2	TRBJ2-3	ASSSLDRTSTDTQY
TRBV5-1	TRBJ2-5	ASREGAQETQY
TRBV9	TRBJ2-5	ASSGGIGETQY
TRBV20-1	TRBJ2-5	SAPGLVQETQY
TRBV2	TRBJ2-1	ASRDTGGLGNEQF
TRBV28	TRBJ2-5	ASSLGRDSQETQY
TRBV27	TRBJ1-1	ASSLLEENTEAF
TRBV10-2	TRBJ2-1	ASSATSGGQNEQF
TRBV6-1	TRBJ2-3	ASSEWADTQY
TRBV5-1	TRBJ2-4	ASSSTGGENIQY
TRBV10-1	TRBJ1-2	ASSEAGRSYGYT
TRBV7-9	TRBJ2-5	ASSLGEDRGQETQY
TRBV6-1	TRBJ1-5	ASWETASNQPQH
TRBV29-1	TRBJ2-5	SVVRVGGQETQY
TRBV6-2/TRBV6-3	TRBJ2-3	ASSGPSDTQY
TRBV7-9	TRBJ1-5	ASSYQDGESNQPQH
TRBV20-1	TRBJ2-7	SAREARFQY
TRBV6-5	TRBJ2-1	ASSSSRKQF
TRBV11-2	TRBJ2-1	ASHRTAAKDEQF
TRBV29-1	TRBJ2-7	SVYIYEQY
TRBV29-1	NA	SVDKTEGTQY
TRBV29-1	TRBJ2-4	SVASDLAKNIQY
TRBV20-1	TRBJ2-1	SATPFSDEQF
TRBV29-1	TRBJ2-1	SVEFLDSDNEQF
TRBV10-3	NA	AIGGPGQGDQETQY
TRBV14	NA	ASSQAEGYEQY
TRBV16	TRBJ1-2	ASSQSAGPGDYGYT
TRBV29-1	TRBJ1-2	SVESYRAYGYT
TRBV7-9	TRBJ2-1	ASSVREGYNEQF
TRBV7-7	TRBJ2-1	ASRPLADSYNEQF